This TCR beta chain is drawn from a study of blood T cells in healthy people across ages (dated by TCRdb to 2015 to 2017). In the study overall: In model experiments, roughly one uniquely barcoded TCR beta cDNA molecule per two T cells was captured by template switching. Two additional independent replicas of 1 million unique cDNA reads from the same blood draw were analyzed for two donors (one aged 18 to 30 and one aged 80 or older). To avoid experimental bias, donors of different ages were randomly spread across the sequencing lanes. Donors were grouped into four age groups: young (average 16 years), middle-aged (less than 40), aged (around 66) and long-lived (approximately 81). The study measured age-related changes in TCR beta repertoire diversity using deep sequencing normalized with unique cDNA molecular identifiers. Paper-wide results and their limitations: Compared with the aged group, the long-lived group had more naive CD4+ T cells, fewer expanded clones and increased TCR diversity, a pattern suggesting age selection. Since profiling was done on bulk unsorted PBMCs, naive and antigen-experienced compartments could not be conclusively compared. Because the CMV infection status of the donors was unknown, age-related changes in expanded clonotypes may potentially have been confounded. As age increased, observed TCR beta diversity per million T cells dropped in a roughly linear way, and a significant reduction was already evident by age around 41. Estimates of total diversity from one million sequenced T cells were regarded as lower bounds and underestimates. A strong correlation was found between observed TCR beta diversity and the percentage of naive T cells measured by flow cytometry.

The 39 donors, aged roughly 6 to 95 years, were systemically healthy Caucasian individuals from Russia. Each donor gave roughly 11 milliliters of peripheral blood, drawn into EDTA-treated Vacutainer tubes. Ficoll-Paque density-gradient centrifugation was used to isolate PBMCs, with at least 6.5 million per sample. Trizol reagent was used to extract total RNA from the PBMCs, yielding at least 6 micrograms per sample. The percentages of naive CD45RAhigh/CD27high T cells were determined by flow cytometry on a PBMC aliquot from every donor. Germline trimming: 6 bases from V, 3 bases from J; junction bases outside gene matches: 4. From the cysteine through the phenylalanine, the CDR3 covers 13 amino acids. CDR3 DNA only is kept here, 39 bases in frame from base 1. In the germline V gene, CDR1 corresponds to MDHEN and CDR2 to SYDVKM. The sample holds a few counts of this clonotype. Which antigen it targets is not known. No much larger clonotype is one base removed from it; base qualities were not supplied.

Libraries came from 5' RACE. Instrument on record: Illumina HiSeq 2500. A second PCR of about 6 to 12 cycles was run with a J-beta primer mix and a sample-barcoded 5' primer. A template-switch 5' adaptor carrying 12 random nucleotides introduced a unique molecular identifier onto each TCR beta cDNA molecule. Each sample yielded at least 2.5 million CDR3-containing paired-end reads. All of the RNA was converted into first-strand cDNA using the Mint cDNA synthesis kit, with a TRBC-specific oligonucleotide serving as the primer. All cDNA was treated with uracil-DNA glycosylase and then went through a first 18-cycle PCR with the universal primers M1SS and BC2_uni_R. Concerning the study's data processing: For normalization, 1 million high-quality reads were randomly selected from each sample, with every read carrying a distinct molecular identifier. Reads with shared molecular identifiers were discarded instead of being binned into consensus sequences. MiTCR, run with a Q25 quality threshold and the strictest error-elimination algorithm, handled CDR3 identification, clonotype clustering and error correction. Lower-bound total TCR beta diversity was estimated with a nonparametric unseen species model using Euler transformation. The raw public data were reprocessed by TCRdb itself: fastp quality trimming at Q25, MiXCR clonotype calling, in-frame beta chains only. Each CDR3 protein gets just one entry, which takes the most common genes and DNA from the rows behind it. The V and J calls, along with clone size, are taken from TCRdb and not from the paper's own processing. The sample table holds approximately 880,000 distinct CDR3 sequences, of which roughly 48% were seen once. The leading ten clones occupy roughly an eighth of the sample.

The chain joins TRBV28 to TRBJ2-7; the central 8 bases match TRBD1. Sequenced: blood. This sequence was found in a young man in good health. The DNA sequence is given as TGTGCCAGCAGCACAGGGGGAATCTACGAGCAGTACTTC. Translated, it reads CASSTGGIYEQYF.